The 27 T cell receptor beta chains given below trace back to one sample, sequenced in a study of Ad26.COV2.S vaccination and SARS-CoV-2 variants. TCRdb keeps only in-frame clones here, not all; method: immunoSEQ multiplex PCR. The repertoire holds about 94,000 clones, around 82% seen once, with 16% in the top ten. This material consisted of peripheral blood, taken after recovery from COVID-19. Source of these receptors: a human donor who had recovered from COVID-19.

The chain joins TRBV7-8 to TRBJ2-3; weak D call: TRBD2 (5 bases). Trimming removed 0 bases at V and 1 base at J, with 20 bases between. Per germline, CDR1 SGHVS and CDR2 FQNEAQ. The CDR3 length is 19 residues. The CDR3, as DNA: TGTGCCAGCAGCTTAGCGCGGTTGAAAACGGGATCACGCACAGATACGCAGTATTTT. This gives the protein CASSLARLKTGSRTDTQYF.

CDR3 in amino acids: CAIRSGGQDYGYTF. In DNA, the CDR3 is TGTGCCATCCGGTCGGGAGGTCAGGACTATGGCTACACCTTC. V and J are TRBV10-3 and TRBJ1-2; D call uncertain. Trimming took off 8 bases at V and 3 bases at J, with 16 bases between the two ends. The CDR3 is made up of 14 amino acids. Per germline, CDR1 ENHRY and CDR2 SYGVKD.

The chain joins TRBV6-2 or TRBV6-3 to TRBJ1-2; D gene unclear. Germline assignment: CDR1 MNHEY and CDR2 SVGEGT. Between the trimmed V and J ends, which lost 2 bases and 8 bases, there was a span of 6 bases. This CDR3 is 11 amino acids long. CDR3 residues: CASSYSRGYTF. DNA for the CDR3: TGTGCCAGCAGTTACAGTAGAGGCTACACCTTC.

The genes are TRBV19 and TRBJ2-7, with D uncertain. The CDR3 consists of 13 residues. CDR1 and CDR2 (germline): LNHDA, SQIVND (reference sequence). Between the trimmed V and J ends, which lost 5 bases and 2 bases, there was a span of 10 bases. In DNA form, the CDR3 reads TGTGCCAGTAGTCCGGAATATACCTACGAGCAGTACTTC. Encoded protein: CASSPEYTYEQYF. Using reference TRBV19 and TRBJ2-7 for the parts outside the CDR3, the full variable domain is DGGITQSPKYLFRKEGQNVTLSCEQNLNHDAMYWYRQDPGQGLRLIYYSQIVNDFQKGDIAEGYSVSREKKESFPLTVTSAQKNPTAFYLCASSPEYTYEQYFGPGTRLTVT.

The V call is TRBV9, the J call TRBJ2-5; TRBD1 matches at 7 bases. There are 15 residues in the CDR3. V shed 3 bases, J shed 1 base, and the junction held 6 bases outside the gene matches. From germline, CDR1 is SGDLS and CDR2 YYNGEE. This chain's CDR3 is CASSDRAGGQETQYF. CDR3 coding DNA: TGTGCCAGCAGCGACCGAGCAGGGGGCCAAGAGACCCAGTACTTC.

The V gene is TRBV6-6, the J gene TRBJ2-1, with 7 bases lining up with TRBD2. CDR1 and CDR2 from the germline V gene are MNHNY and SVGAGI (reference sequence). This CDR3 region has 12 residues. J lost 9 bases, V lost 6 bases, and 5 bases had no gene match. This chain's CDR3 is CASRAAGREQFF. The CDR3 nucleotides read TGTGCCAGCAGGGCAGCGGGGCGTGAGCAGTTCTTC.

V gene TRBV4-3 combines with J gene TRBJ2-5; 15 bases map to TRBD2. CDR1 is LGHNA and CDR2 is YSLEER in the germline V gene. Trimming took 4 bases from V and 4 from J; bases not matched to a gene: 1. The CDR3 extends over 15 amino acids. The CDR3 DNA is TGCGCCAGCAGCCCGGGACTAGCGGGAGGAGAGACCCAGTACTTC. Protein product: CASSPGLAGGETQYF.

The rearrangement uses TRBV19 and TRBJ2-5; no definite D call. The V gene lost 1 base and the J gene lost 5 bases, with 14 bases spanning the gap. Germline V gene lookup returns CDR1 LNHDA and CDR2 SQIVND (reference sequence). The CDR3 runs 15 residues. CDR3 DNA sequence: TGTGCCAGTAGTATAGCCCTAGGATATAGGGAGACCCAGTACTTC. Protein: CASSIALGYRETQYF. Using reference TRBV19 and TRBJ2-5 for the parts outside the CDR3, the full variable domain is DGGITQSPKYLFRKEGQNVTLSCEQNLNHDAMYWYRQDPGQGLRLIYYSQIVNDFQKGDIAEGYSVSREKKESFPLTVTSAQKNPTAFYLCASSIALGYRETQYFGPGTRLLVL.

V gene TRBV12-3 or TRBV12-4 combines with J gene TRBJ2-3; D not certain. Trimming pared 3 bases from V and 6 bases from J, leaving 10 bases between. This CDR3 is built from 13 residues. The CDR3 DNA follows: TGTGCCAGCAGTTTCGCCCTATCGGATACGCAGTATTTT. This gives the protein CASSFALSDTQYF.

The chain employs TRBV5-4 and TRBJ2-7; 12 bases agree with TRBD2. The CDR3 runs 16 residues. Germline CDR1 SGHNT, CDR2 YYREEE (reference sequence). Losses at the gene ends were 5 bases for V and 1 base for J; bases not matched to a gene: 7. CDR3 region: CASRRTTSGSSYEQYF. The CDR3 DNA follows: TGTGCCAGCAGGCGGACGACTAGCGGGAGTTCCTACGAGCAGTACTTC.

J is TRBJ1-5 and V is TRBV27; the D is unclear. The V end lost 5 bases, the J end lost 4 bases, and 9 bases lay between the germline ends. The V gene's germline CDR1 is MNHEY and CDR2 SMNVEV (reference sequence). The CDR3 sequence is 13 residues long. CDR3 bases: TGTGCCAGCAGTCGGGCCGGAAATCAGCCCCAGCATTTT. Protein sequence: CASSRAGNQPQHF.

This sequence joins TRBV5-4 and TRBJ2-2; no firm D call. The germline V and J ends were trimmed by 0 bases and 1 base, with 4 bases remaining between them. Germline loops: CDR1 SGHNT, CDR2 YYREEE (reference sequence). This CDR3 comprises 14 residues. CDR3 amino acids: CASSLVRNTGELFF. The CDR3 coding sequence is TGTGCCAGCAGCTTGGTCCGGAACACCGGGGAGCTGTTTTTT.

This sequence joins TRBV5-1 and TRBJ2-5; TRBD1 agrees at 10 bases. Per germline, CDR1 SGHRS and CDR2 YFSETQ. With 4 bases clipped from V and 3 bases from J, the junction kept 3 bases outside the gene matches. CDR3 length equals 14 residues. The CDR3 sequence is CASSVGQGEETQYF. DNA of the CDR3: TGCGCCAGCAGCGTAGGACAGGGGGAAGAGACCCAGTACTTC.

This rearrangement joins TRBV21-1 to TRBJ2-1; the table's TRBD1 call for D was not verified on the DNA. TRBV21-1 is recorded as a pseudogene. There are 20 residues in the CDR3. CDR3 DNA: TGTGCCAGCAGCAATAATGGACAGGGTGGTGGGGGATCCCCCAGAAATGAGCAGTTCTTC. It specifies CASSNNGQGGGGSPRNEQFF.

This chain connects TRBV2 to TRBJ1-1, with D perhaps matching TRBD1 (5 bases). CDR3 length: 15 residues. Trimming took 6 bases from V and 0 from J, leaving 14 bases between them. CDR1 is SNHLY and CDR2 is FYNNEI in the germline V gene. The CDR3 bases are TGTGCCAGCAGGTCCCAGGGCTCCTTGAACACTGAAGCTTTCTTT. This encodes CASRSQGSLNTEAFF.

The chain links TRBV11-2 to TRBJ1-3; 7 positions agree with TRBD1. TRBJ2-2 matches the DNA end more closely, so the J call is doubtful. The germline V gene encodes CDR1 SGHAT and CDR2 FQNNGV. CDR3 length: 13 residues. The CDR3 sequence is CASSPGQVRELFF. CDR3 nucleotide sequence: TGTGCCAGCAGCCCAGGACAGGTCAGGGAGCTGTTTTTT.

V and J are TRBV4-3 and TRBJ2-1; 8 nucleotides align to TRBD2. The germline CDR1 and CDR2 sequences are LGHNA and YSLEER. This CDR3 comprises 13 residues. The ends lost 2 bases at V and 16 bases at J; junction bases unmatched: 10. DNA for the CDR3: TGCGCCAGCAGCCAACCGGGAGGGAGTGCTCATTTCTTC. This translates into CASSQPGGSAHFF.

This clone appeared a few times. V usage is TRBV5-1 and J usage is TRBJ1-2, with D perhaps matching TRBD1 (6 bases). The germline V and J ends were trimmed by 2 bases and 9 bases, with 17 bases remaining between them. There are 14 residues in the CDR3. Per the germline V gene, CDR1 is SGHRS and CDR2 is YFSETQ. The CDR3 region is CASSFWVYRACYTF. The CDR3 nucleotides read TGCGCCAGCAGCTTTTGGGTGTACAGGGCCTGCTACACCTTC.

This clone was recorded a few times. The chain carries TRBV7-2 and TRBJ1-5; D may be TRBD1 (5 bases). V lost 5 bases and J lost 2, with 10 bases in between. In germline, CDR1 is SGHTA, CDR2 FQGNSA. This CDR3 comprises 14 residues. CDR3 residues: CASSQGGGNQPQHF. Written as DNA, the CDR3 is TGTGCCAGCAGCCAGGGAGGGGGCAATCAGCCCCAGCATTTT.

The rearrangement links TRBV5-6 to TRBJ1-6; D is undetermined. V lost 0 bases, J lost 6 bases, and 7 bases lay in between. CDR1 and CDR2 from the germline V gene are SGHDT and YYEEEE. This CDR3 spans 14 amino acids. As DNA, the CDR3 is TGTGCCAGCAGCTTGGCGGGCAGTAATTCACCCCTCCACTTT. Residues: CASSLAGSNSPLHF. The entire variable domain, with the rest obtained from reference TRBV5-6 and TRBJ1-6, is as follows: DAGVTQSPTHLIKTRGQQVTLRCSPKSGHDTVSWYQQALGQGPQFIFQYYEEEERQRGNFPDRFSGHQFPNYSSELNVNALLLGDSALYLCASSLAGSNSPLHFGNGTRLTVT.

V usage is TRBV4-1 and J usage is TRBJ1-4; 12 positions agree with TRBD1. This CDR3 has 17 residues. From germline, CDR1 is MGHRA and CDR2 YSYEKL. The V segment lost 6 bases and the J segment 4 bases; nucleotides outside the gene matches: 9. This chain's CDR3 is CASRDRGTGGYNEKLFF. The CDR3 nucleotides are TGCGCCAGCAGGGATCGCGGGACAGGGGGCTATAATGAAAAACTGTTTTTT.

CDR3 nucleotide sequence: TGTGCCAGCAGCCCAGGACCGCTAGCCACTGAAGCTTTCTTT. Its translation is CASSPGPLATEAFF. The chain recombines TRBV6-5 with TRBJ1-1, with unresolved D. CDR1 MNHEY and CDR2 SVGAGI come from the germline V gene. V was clipped by 6 bases and J by 4 bases, with 15 bases between them. There are 14 residues in the CDR3.

This chain links TRBV6-2 or TRBV6-3 with TRBJ2-7; 8 bases agree with TRBD1. V was clipped by 5 bases and J by 1 base; unmatched bases: 10. This CDR3 comprises 16 residues. Germline V gene data show CDR1 as MNHEY and CDR2 as SVGEGT. CDR3 sequence reads: CASSRGQADPSYEQYF. CDR3 sequence (DNA): TGTGCCAGCAGTCGGGGACAGGCGGACCCTTCCTACGAGCAGTACTTC.

This clone was observed a few times. This chain connects TRBV12-3 or TRBV12-4 to TRBJ2-5, with a possible D match to TRBD1 (5 bases). The germline V and J ends were trimmed by 6 bases and 5 bases, with 13 bases remaining between them. The CDR3 length is 13 residues. The CDR3 nucleotides read TGTGCCAGCAGCTTCGTGGGGCGGGAGACCCAGTACTTC. Its translation: CASSFVGRETQYF.

The chain couples TRBV7-9 to TRBJ2-7; TRBD1 aligns across 8 bases. CDR3 length: 16 residues. In germline, CDR1 is SEHNR, CDR2 FQNEAQ (reference sequence). V lost 2 bases to trimming and J lost 3 bases; unmatched junction nucleotides: 9. As DNA, the CDR3 is TGTGCCAGCAGCTTAACCCCCGGACAGGGAGACTACGAGCAGTACTTC. Amino acids: CASSLTPGQGDYEQYF.

This chain uses TRBV28 with TRBJ1-3; D is ambiguous. The CDR3 loop spans 14 amino acids. V was clipped by 5 bases and J by 0 bases, with 8 bases between them. CDR1 and CDR2 (germline): MDHEN, SYDVKM. The CDR3 here is CASSEGFSGNTIYF. The CDR3 DNA reads as TGTGCCAGCAGTGAGGGATTCTCTGGAAACACCATATATTTT.

This chain links TRBV2 with TRBJ2-2; D might be TRBD1 (5 bases). This CDR3 is 15 amino acids long. Per germline, CDR1 SNHLY and CDR2 FYNNEI. Trimming cost V 6 bases and J 7 bases, with 18 bases left between them. The CDR3 nucleotides read TGTGCCAGCAGCAAGCGCCCGTTAGGGGTCGGGGAGCTGTTTTTT. Its protein product is CASSKRPLGVGELFF. Supplemented by reference TRBV2 and TRBJ2-2, the full variable domain reads EPEVTQTPSHQVTQMGQEVILRCVPISNHLYFYWYRQILGQKVEFLVSFYNNEISEKSEIFDDQFSVERPDGSNFTLKIRSTKLEDSAMYFCASSKRPLGVGELFFGEGSRLTVL.